Listed below are T cell receptor beta chains from one sample, sequenced in a study of identical twins. TCRdb ran MiXCR on the 5' RACE reads and lists one entry per CDR3 protein. This table holds around 1.7 million distinct CDR3 sequences, less than 35% found once. The sequencing sample was made of cord blood. Source of these receptors: a newborn girl in good health. Each CDR3 is given with its conserved first and last residue. The order of the fields is D gene, V gene, J gene, clone size, CDR3 protein. D genes are given only for firm matches. A clone size is listed for some rows: how often the clone was seen (once, few, many), or a class if it is expanded.

TRBD1	TRBV28	TRBJ2-5	few	CASRPTGNNEQYF
.	TRBV9	TRBJ2-1	.	CASSASRYNEQFF
.	TRBV4-1	TRBJ1-4	.	CASSRDRDRLEKLFF
.	TRBV7-7	TRBJ1-4	.	CASSLYAGDEKLFF
.	TRBV19	TRBJ1-1	few	CASSIFGVNTEAFF
.	TRBV7-9	TRBJ1-2	.	CASSSPPYSRATNYGYTF
.	TRBV4-1	TRBJ2-2	few	CASSQDLGGGTGELFF
.	TRBV10-3	TRBJ1-2	many	CAISEGLTNYGYTF
.	TRBV5-1	TRBJ1-2	.	CASSLAGSEGYGYTF
.	TRBV3-1	TRBJ2-4	few	CASSPSGSRLPRGSGVENIQYF
TRBD1	TRBV12-3/TRBV12-4	TRBJ1-1	.	CASSPYPLTGGNTEAFF
TRBD1	TRBV24-1	.	.	CATSNGQGSETQYF
TRBD2	TRBV5-1	.	few	CASSLVASTSGPYEQYF
.	TRBV25-1	.	.	CASSGFPLYNEQYF
TRBD1	TRBV24-1	TRBJ1-2	.	CATSDSDRVYYTF
.	TRBV6-2/TRBV6-3	TRBJ1-1	.	CASSPLGRSGNTEAFF
.	TRBV12-3/TRBV12-4	TRBJ2-1	many	CASRSLANEQFF
.	TRBV2	TRBJ1-2	.	CAGSESPLYGYTF
TRBD1	TRBV4-1	TRBJ1-1	.	CASSPNRGSVNTEAFF
.	TRBV3-1	TRBJ2-7	few	CASSQVPASSYEQYF
.	TRBV19	TRBJ1-2	few	CASSMIAIQGRNYGYTF
.	TRBV6-6	TRBJ2-3	.	CASSYGELSTDTQYF
.	TRBV4-2	TRBJ1-5	.	CASSQPEYQPQHF
.	TRBV7-2	TRBJ2-2	.	CASSLVLPNTGELFF
.	TRBV5-6	TRBJ1-1	.	CASSLVRGARTEAFF
TRBD2	TRBV28	TRBJ2-1	few	CASSLGLAGTRSYNEQFF
TRBD1	TRBV7-8	TRBJ1-2	few	CASSLTRDRGDGYTF
TRBD1	TRBV6-1	TRBJ2-2	.	CASSRTGVFTGELFF
TRBD2	TRBV20-1	TRBJ2-3	few	CSARDRGGADTQYF
.	TRBV20-1	TRBJ2-5	.	CSAKALVAIQETQYF
.	TRBV21-1	TRBJ2-7	.	CASSKTSGTSGFYEQYF
TRBD2	TRBV20-1	TRBJ2-1	few	CSARDILPGLALDEQFF
.	TRBV30	TRBJ2-3	.	CAWAQGMGDTQYF
TRBD2	TRBV5-1	TRBJ2-2	few	CASNSGSLNTGELFF
.	TRBV6-1	TRBJ2-7	.	CASSWTRLDSYEQYF
TRBD1	TRBV20-1	TRBJ1-2	many	CSARTGSGYTF